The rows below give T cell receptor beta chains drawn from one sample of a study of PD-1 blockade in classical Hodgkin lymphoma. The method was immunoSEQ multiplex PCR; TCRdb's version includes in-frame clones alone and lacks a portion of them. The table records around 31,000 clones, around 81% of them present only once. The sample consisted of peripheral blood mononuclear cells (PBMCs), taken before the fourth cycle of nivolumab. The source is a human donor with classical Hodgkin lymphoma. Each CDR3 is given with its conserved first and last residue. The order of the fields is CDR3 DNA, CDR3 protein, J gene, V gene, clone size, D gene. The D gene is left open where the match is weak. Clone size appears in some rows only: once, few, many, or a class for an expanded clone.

DNA: TGTGCCACCTTAGACAGGACTGAAGCTTTCTTT; CDR3: CATLDRTEAFF; J: TRBJ1-1; V: TRBV28; size: .; D: .
DNA: TGTGCCAGCCAACAGGCCAACATTTTCCAAGAGACCCAGTACTTC; CDR3: CASQQANIFQETQYF; J: TRBJ2-5; V: TRBV6-6; size: once; D: .
DNA: TGTGCCAGTAGTAGGCGGTTATTTAACTATGGCTACACCTTC; CDR3: CASSRRLFNYGYTF; J: TRBJ1-2; V: TRBV19; size: .; D: .
DNA: TGTGCCAGCAGCTTAGGGCCGGCAACCTACGAGCAGTACTTC; CDR3: CASSLGPATYEQYF; J: TRBJ2-7; V: TRBV9; size: .; D: .
DNA: TGTGCCAGCAGCATGGGGGGAGAGACTAGCACAGATACGCAGTATTTT; CDR3: CASSMGGETSTDTQYF; J: TRBJ2-3; V: TRBV28; size: .; D: .
DNA: TGTGCCTGGACCAGGACAGGGAGAGATGGCTACACCTTC; CDR3: CAWTRTGRDGYTF; J: TRBJ1-2; V: TRBV30; size: .; D: TRBD1
DNA: TGTGCCAGCCGGGGGGCCTCAAACTATGGCTACACCTTC; CDR3: CASRGASNYGYTF; J: TRBJ1-2; V: TRBV21-1; size: .; D: .
DNA: TGCGCCAGCAGCCAATTTGGACTAGCGGGAGGGCCAGGCTACGAGCAGTACTTC; CDR3: CASSQFGLAGGPGYEQYF; J: TRBJ2-7; V: TRBV4-1; size: .; D: TRBD2
DNA: TGTGCCAGCAGCTTAAGGGTGGGCAGGGGGCGTGAGCAGTTCTTC; CDR3: CASSLRVGRGREQFF; J: TRBJ2-1; V: TRBV7-6; size: .; D: TRBD1
DNA: TGTGCCAGCAGTTTAGGAGGGAATGGGAGGTATGGCTACACCTTC; CDR3: CASSLGGNGRYGYTF; J: TRBJ1-2; V: TRBV28; size: .; D: .
DNA: TGTGCCACCAGCACTCGAGGGTTTTCAGGGGCTGAAGCTTTCTTT; CDR3: CATSTRGFSGAEAFF; J: TRBJ1-1; V: TRBV15; size: .; D: .
DNA: TGTGCCATCGCCCCGCTCGCGACTATCAATGAGCAGTTCTTC; CDR3: CAIAPLATINEQFF; J: TRBJ2-1; V: TRBV10-3; size: .; D: .
DNA: TGTGCCAGTAGTATTGCGCGTTCCTATAGCAATCAGCCCCAGCATTTT; CDR3: CASSIARSYSNQPQHF; J: TRBJ1-5; V: TRBV19; size: .; D: .
DNA: TGTGCCAGCAAGGCAGCTCATAGCTCCTACGAGCAGTACTTC; CDR3: CASKAAHSSYEQYF; J: TRBJ2-7; V: TRBV2; size: .; D: .
DNA: TGCAGTGCTATAGAGTTACCCGAGCAGTACTTC; CDR3: CSAIELPEQYF; J: TRBJ2-7; V: TRBV20-1; size: .; D: .
DNA: TGTGCCAGCAGCACGGACAGGGGGATCTACGAGCAGTACTTC; CDR3: CASSTDRGIYEQYF; J: TRBJ2-7; V: TRBV28; size: .; D: TRBD1
DNA: TGTGCCAGCTCACCCCACCGCGGGGACGAAGCTTTCTTT; CDR3: CASSPHRGDEAFF; J: TRBJ1-1; V: TRBV18; size: .; D: .
DNA: TGTGCCAGCAGCTTAGCGCGGACAGGGTCAACCCGGTACAATGAGCAGTTCTTC; CDR3: CASSLARTGSTRYNEQFF; J: TRBJ2-1; V: TRBV11-2; size: .; D: TRBD1
DNA: TGTGCCTGGACCGGTCCCGGGTTTTTGTCCTACAATGAGCAGTTCTTC; CDR3: CAWTGPGFLSYNEQFF; J: TRBJ2-1; V: TRBV30; size: .; D: .
DNA: TGTGCCAGCCAAAGTGGACAGCTCAATCAGCCCCAGCATTTT; CDR3: CASQSGQLNQPQHF; J: TRBJ1-5; V: TRBV19; size: .; D: .
DNA: TGTGCCAGCAGCGTAGCGAAGACTGACGAAGCTTTCTTT; CDR3: CASSVAKTDEAFF; J: TRBJ1-1; V: TRBV9; size: .; D: .
DNA: TGTGCCAGCAGTCACGGACAGGGGAACACTGAAGCTTTCTTT; CDR3: CASSHGQGNTEAFF; J: TRBJ1-1; V: TRBV11-2; size: .; D: TRBD1
DNA: TGTGCCAGTAGTATTCAGGGAATAAACACTGAAGCTTTCTTT; CDR3: CASSIQGINTEAFF; J: TRBJ1-1; V: TRBV19; size: once; D: .
DNA: TGTGCCAGCAGCTTGGGTGAGCAGTTCTTC; CDR3: CASSLGEQFF; J: TRBJ2-1; V: TRBV5-5; size: .; D: .
DNA: TGTGCCAGCAGCTCCGACACTAGGGGCTACACCTTC; CDR3: CASSSDTRGYTF; J: TRBJ1-2; V: TRBV7-9; size: .; D: .
DNA: TGCAGCGTTGCGGGCCTTGGTGAAAAACTGTTTTTT; CDR3: CSVAGLGEKLFF; J: TRBJ1-4; V: TRBV29-1; size: .; D: .
DNA: TGCGCCAGCAGCCGGACACCTAACTATGGCTACACCTTC; CDR3: CASSRTPNYGYTF; J: TRBJ1-2; V: TRBV5-1; size: .; D: .
DNA: TGTGCCAGCACGGTGGGCAGGGTGGGTGGCTACACCTTC; CDR3: CASTVGRVGGYTF; J: TRBJ1-2; V: TRBV6-6; size: medium-sized; D: .
DNA: TGCGCCAGCAGCGCAGTAACCGGGACAGGGGGATACAATGAGCAGTTCTTC; CDR3: CASSAVTGTGGYNEQFF; J: TRBJ2-1; V: TRBV5-1; size: .; D: TRBD1
DNA: TGTTTAGCAGCGAACGCGAACACCGGGGAGCTGTTTTTT; CDR3: CLAANANTGELFF; J: TRBJ2-2; V: TRBV28; size: .; D: .
DNA: TGTGCCAGCAGTTACGGGCAGGCTGGAAACATCATATATTTT; CDR3: CASSYGQAGNIIYF; J: TRBJ1-3; V: TRBV6-5; size: .; D: .
DNA: TGTGCCAGCAGCAGACAGGGGGCTGGGGAGACCCAGTACTTC; CDR3: CASSRQGAGETQYF; J: TRBJ2-5; V: TRBV7-8; size: .; D: TRBD1
DNA: TGTGCCAGCAGTTTATGGTTCAGGGGTCGGGCCCACGAGCAGTACTTC; CDR3: CASSLWFRGRAHEQYF; J: TRBJ2-7; V: TRBV28; size: .; D: .
DNA: TGTGCCAGCAGCCCCTTCGGCCCCGGGGAGCTGTTTTTT; CDR3: CASSPFGPGELFF; J: TRBJ2-2; V: TRBV7-6; size: .; D: .
DNA: TGTGCCAGCAGTGACAAGACTAACTATGGCTACACCTTC; CDR3: CASSDKTNYGYTF; J: TRBJ1-2; V: TRBV6-5; size: .; D: .
DNA: TGTGCCAGCAGCTTATGGGACACCCGCACAGATACGCAGTATTTT; CDR3: CASSLWDTRTDTQYF; J: TRBJ2-3; V: TRBV7-2; size: .; D: .
DNA: TGTGCCAGCAGCTTAGCAGCGAGGGGGCAGGATGGCTACACCTTC; CDR3: CASSLAARGQDGYTF; J: TRBJ1-2; V: TRBV7-2; size: .; D: TRBD1
DNA: TGTGCCAGTAGTATGTCCAGCCCTAATGAAAAACTGTTTTTT; CDR3: CASSMSSPNEKLFF; J: TRBJ1-4; V: TRBV19; size: .; D: .
DNA: TGTGCCAGTAGTTCGGCACATCGCAGCGGGAGTAACGAGCAGTACTTC; CDR3: CASSSAHRSGSNEQYF; J: TRBJ2-7; V: TRBV19; size: .; D: TRBD2
DNA: TGTGCCAGCAGGGGCCCCCAGCCCAACTACGAGCAGTACTTC; CDR3: CASRGPQPNYEQYF; J: TRBJ2-7; V: TRBV28; size: .; D: .
DNA: TGTGCCAGTAGTAGGATCAACTATGGCTACACCTTC; CDR3: CASSRINYGYTF; J: TRBJ1-2; V: TRBV19; size: .; D: .
DNA: TGTGCCAGTAGGGGGAGGGATCCCGGCTCCTACAATGAGCAGTTCTTC; CDR3: CASRGRDPGSYNEQFF; J: TRBJ2-1; V: TRBV19; size: .; D: TRBD2
DNA: TGCGCCAGCAGCTTTTCCGGGACAGGGGGCCTTGAGCAGTTCTTC; CDR3: CASSFSGTGGLEQFF; J: TRBJ2-1; V: TRBV5-1; size: .; D: TRBD1
DNA: TGTGCCAGTATGGGGACTCCCAATCAGCCCCAGCATTTT; CDR3: CASMGTPNQPQHF; J: TRBJ1-5; V: TRBV19; size: .; D: .
DNA: TGTGCCAGTAGTATCCTCGGACAGGGGAACTACGAGCAGTACTTC; CDR3: CASSILGQGNYEQYF; J: TRBJ2-7; V: TRBV19; size: .; D: TRBD1